The 20 T cell receptor beta chains given below trace back to one sample, sequenced in a study of blood T cell repertoires in COVID-19. Assay: immunoSEQ multiplex PCR; the TCRdb copy retains only in-frame clones and omits some. The data contain some 80,000 clones, 85% to 90% of them singletons. Sequencing input: peripheral blood. These receptors were obtained from a human donor in a cohort sampled during active COVID-19.

The chain carries TRBV19 and TRBJ2-2; D ambiguous. This CDR3 comprises 15 residues. The V gene's germline CDR1 is LNHDA and CDR2 SQIVND (reference sequence). The V end lost 5 bases, the J end lost 1 base, and 11 bases lay between the germline ends. The CDR3 region is CASSSLGLNTGELFF. The CDR3 bases are TGTGCCAGTAGTTCCCTCGGTCTGAACACCGGGGAGCTGTTTTTT.

This clone was recorded only once. The CDR3 region has the DNA TGTGCCAGCAGCCCCGGGGAAACGTGGGCTACGCAGTATTTT. It translates to CASSPGETWATQYF. The rearrangement uses TRBV2 and TRBJ2-3, with a tentative D call TRBD2 (5 bases). V lost 6 bases and J lost 8, with 18 bases in between. Germline V gene data show CDR1 as SNHLY and CDR2 as FYNNEI. The CDR3 totals 14 residues.

The J gene is TRBJ2-1, the V gene TRBV5-1; 10 bases map to TRBD2. CDR1 and CDR2 from the germline V gene are SGHRS and YFSETQ. V lost 3 bases to trimming and J lost 7 bases; unmatched junction nucleotides: 7. The CDR3 loop spans 15 amino acids. DNA for the CDR3: TGCGCCAGCAGCTCTCGGACTAGCGGCCCGAATGAGCAGTTCTTC. It specifies CASSSRTSGPNEQFF.

About this clone: Compared with germline, one end of the junction differs, possibly owing to a read error. The V gene is TRBV6-2 or TRBV6-3, the J gene TRBJ2-4; 11 bases agree with TRBD2. The length of the CDR3 is 18 residues. Germline assignment: CDR1 MNHEY and CDR2 SVGEGT. The CDR3 DNA reads as TGTGCCAGCAGTCACTCCCTGGGACTAGCGGACAACCTAAACATTCAGTACTTC. Residues: CASSHSLGLADNLNIQYF.

This chain connects TRBV19 to TRBJ2-5; 14 bases line up with TRBD2. V lost 6 bases to trimming and J lost 1 base; unmatched junction nucleotides: 10. The CDR3 is 18 amino acids. Germline V gene sequence: CDR1 LNHDA, CDR2 SQIVND (reference sequence). The CDR3 loop reads CASRAGTSGSLAQETQYF. The CDR3 DNA is TGTGCCAGTAGAGCCGGGACTAGCGGGAGTTTGGCCCAAGAGACCCAGTACTTC.

The chain carries TRBV15 and TRBJ2-7; no firm D call. This CDR3 has 13 amino acids. CDR1 is LNHNV, CDR2 YYDKDF, per germline (reference sequence). Deletions cut 3 bases from V and 5 bases from J, with 11 bases between. In nucleotides, the CDR3 is TGTGCCACCAGCAGGAGCGATAGCAACGAGCAGTACTTC. Translation: CATSRSDSNEQYF. The whole variable domain, filled in from reference TRBV15 and TRBJ2-7, reads DAMVIQNPRYQVTQFGKPVTLSCSQTLNHNVMYWYQQKSSQAPKLLFHYYDKDFNNEADTPDNFQSRRPNTSFCFLDIRSPGLGDTAMYLCATSRSDSNEQYFGPGTRLTVT.

V and J are TRBV3-1 (or the pseudogene TRBV3-2) and TRBJ2-5, with a possible D match to TRBD2 (6 bases). The CDR3 length is 15 residues. CDR1 and CDR2 (germline): LGHDT, YNNKEL (reference sequence). V was cut by 3 bases and J by 4 bases, with 15 bases left in between. The CDR3 loop reads CASSQQGGLGETQYF. In nucleotides, the CDR3 is TGTGCCAGCAGCCAGCAAGGAGGGTTGGGAGAGACCCAGTACTTC.

The V and J genes are TRBV27 and TRBJ1-6, with D perhaps TRBD1 (6 bases). Between the trimmed V and J ends, which lost 6 bases and 9 bases, there was a span of 15 bases. This CDR3 contains 14 residues. Germline CDR1 and CDR2: MNHEY and SMNVEV (reference sequence). CDR3 region: CASRTGSFSSPLHF. The CDR3 DNA follows: TGTGCCAGCAGAACAGGGTCATTTAGTTCACCCCTCCACTTT.

A few counts support this clone. V and J are TRBV4-2 and TRBJ2-3, with 8 bases lining up with TRBD2. V was pared by 4 bases and J by 1 base, with 10 bases of the junction left unmatched. The CDR3 spans 17 residues. Germline-derived CDR1 and CDR2 are LGHNA and YNFKEQ. The CDR3 coding sequence is TGTGCCAGCAGCCGCGACGGGGGGGCGTCTGGCACAGATACGCAGTATTTT. Residues: CASSRDGGASGTDTQYF.

This clone has a single count. V gene TRBV4-1 combines with J gene TRBJ2-7; maybe TRBD1 (6 bases). Trimming took 2 bases from V and 2 from J, leaving 16 bases between them. Germline-derived CDR1 and CDR2 are MGHRA and YSYEKL. This CDR3 comprises 16 residues. The CDR3 here is CASSQLTGRGTYEQYF. The CDR3 DNA follows: TGCGCCAGCAGCCAACTGACAGGCCGGGGAACCTACGAGCAGTACTTC.

The V gene is TRBV23-1, the J gene TRBJ1-1; D is uncertain. TRBV23-1 falls under the ORF class, with uncertain function. The V end lost 1 base, the J end lost 6 bases, and 15 bases lay between the germline ends. This CDR3 comprises 15 residues. In nucleotides, the CDR3 is TGCGCCAGCAGTCAATTTTCCGGGATGTCTTCTGAAGCTTTCTTT. This encodes CASSQFSGMSSEAFF.

The chain combines TRBV5-1 with TRBJ2-2, with a tentative D call TRBD1 (5 bases). V lost 3 bases and J 4 bases, leaving 13 bases between the germline ends. This CDR3 is 15 amino acids long. Germline V gives CDR1 SGHRS, CDR2 YFSETQ. The CDR3 sequence is CASSSGMGGTGELFF. Here the CDR3 DNA reads TGCGCCAGCAGCTCAGGGATGGGTGGCACCGGGGAGCTGTTTTTT.

The chain uses TRBV2 and TRBJ2-7; no clear D. Germline lookup yields CDR1 SNHLY and CDR2 FYNNEI. The length of the CDR3 is 15 residues. Trimming took off 0 bases at V and 0 bases at J, with 9 bases between the two ends. The CDR3 DNA sequence: TGTGCCAGCAGTGAAGCACCTTCCGGCTCCTACGAGCAGTACTTC. Its translation is CASSEAPSGSYEQYF.

This chain joins TRBV6-6 and TRBJ1-2, with D possibly matching TRBD1 (5 bases). The CDR3 sequence is 16 residues long. Germline CDR1 MNHNY, CDR2 SVGAGI (reference sequence). Between the trimmed V and J ends, which lost 6 bases and 0 bases, there was a span of 17 bases. CDR3 loop: CASRPPLTVSNYGYTF. Written as DNA, the CDR3 is TGTGCCAGCAGGCCCCCCCTGACAGTCTCTAACTATGGCTACACCTTC.

This clone has more than one count but fewer than ten. The genes are TRBV9 and TRBJ1-6; TRBD1 matches 8 bases. CDR3 length: 17 amino acids. Germline trimming cut 4 bases from V and 2 bases from J; bases unmatched to any gene: 8. Per germline, CDR1 SGDLS and CDR2 YYNGEE. In DNA form, the CDR3 reads TGTGCCAGCAGCACCGGACAGGGTAGCCCCTATAATTCACCCCTCCACTTT. Its translation is CASSTGQGSPYNSPLHF.

The J gene is TRBJ1-1, the V gene TRBV7-6, with 8 bases identical to TRBD1. CDR3 length equals 15 residues. V was clipped by 5 bases and J by 3 bases; unmatched bases: 8. The germline V gene has CDR1 SGHVS and CDR2 FNYEAQ. CDR3 sequence: CASSPRTGRDTEAFF. CDR3 nucleotides: TGTGCCAGCAGCCCCCGGACAGGGCGGGACACTGAAGCTTTCTTT.

This clone was recorded once. The chain uses TRBV3-1 (or the pseudogene TRBV3-2) and TRBJ2-2, with TRBD1 matching over 8 bases. The V and J ends lost 0 bases and 4 bases, in that order; junction bases with no gene match: 4. CDR3 length: 16 amino acids. In germline, CDR1 is LGHDT, CDR2 YNNKEL (reference sequence). The CDR3 loop reads CASSQERDRSTGELFF. The CDR3 nucleotides read TGTGCCAGCAGCCAAGAACGGGACAGGTCCACCGGGGAGCTGTTTTTT.

V gene TRBV20-1 combines with J gene TRBJ2-7, with 7 bases identical to TRBD1. Germline CDR1 DFQATT, CDR2 SNEGSKA (reference sequence). CDR3 length: 15 amino acids. With 3 bases clipped from V and 6 bases from J, the junction kept 14 bases outside the gene matches. This CDR3 is CSASLLDRVESEQYF. The CDR3 bases are TGCAGTGCTAGTCTACTAGACAGGGTTGAAAGCGAGCAGTACTTC.

This rearrangement joins TRBV6-5 to TRBJ1-2; no reliable D call. The germline V gene has CDR1 MNHEY and CDR2 SVGAGI. V lost 5 bases and J lost 5, with 6 bases in between. The CDR3 is 11 residues long. CDR3 sequence (DNA): TGTGCCAGCAGTCCCGGTTATGGCTACACCTTC. This translates into CASSPGYGYTF.

This chain links TRBV7-3 with TRBJ2-3; D is undetermined. This CDR3 is 14 amino acids long. Germline CDR1 SGHTA, CDR2 FQGTGA. The V gene lost 1 base and the J gene lost 2 bases, with 7 bases spanning the gap. CDR3 DNA: TGTGCCAGCAGCTTAAGTTCTTACACAGATACGCAGTATTTT. This encodes CASSLSSYTDTQYF.